This T cell receptor beta chain was recorded in a study of cytomegalovirus exposure and HLA in healthy donors. Study background: It was reported in a later analysis that the 100 to 150 validation repertoires used the same platform as the approximately 670 first-cohort repertoires. Findings and caveats of the study: Reportedly, diagnosis of cytomegalovirus status by the classifier showed high specificity and sensitivity. In vitro experiments confirmed that a few CMV-associated chains were specific for CMV antigens. Rarity characterized most TCR sequences, yet some public TCRs appeared in many donors.

With respect to this clone: Its cognate antigen is unknown.

Profiled with immunoSEQ multiplex PCR; TCRdb holds only in-frame clones, not every one. Of fewer than 250,000 clones listed, about 84% were seen once; the top ten hold almost 1.5%. The sample consisted of PBMCs. The origin of this receptor is a young woman in good health and CMV-seronegative.

The CDR3 DNA follows: TGTGCCAGCAGTTGGAGCCCCGACAATGAGCAGTTCTTC. Translation gives CASSWSPDNEQFF. The V and J genes are TRBV6-5 and TRBJ2-1; no firm D call. Per germline, CDR1 MNHEY and CDR2 SVGAGI. V gave up 4 bases and J gave up 5 bases, with 9 bases separating them. The CDR3 loop spans 13 amino acids.